The 10 T cell receptor beta chains listed next were all sequenced from one sample in a study of T cells in Graves' hyperthyroidism and ophthalmopathy. Amplified TCR beta CDR3 regions came from RNA transcripts. The primer set for the first-round RT-PCR of the TCR CDR3 was HTBI. TCRdb re-analysed the multiplex PCR reads in MiXCR, keeping a single row per CDR3 protein. The sample contains 90,000 to 120,000 distinct CDR3 sequences, 15% to 20% of which appear only once. Sequencing was done on a sample of blood. Receptor source: a woman aged 45 to 65 with Graves' hyperthyroidism.

There are a few counts of this clonotype. The chain recombines TRBV3-1 with TRBJ1-2; D is uncertain. Germline assignment: CDR1 LGHDT and CDR2 YNNKEL (reference sequence). V was trimmed by 1 base and J by 4 bases, leaving 16 bases between them. The CDR3 is 16 amino acids. CDR3 bases: TGTGCCAGCAGCCAAGCCACCGGTAACATGGCCTATGGCTACACCTTC. Translating it yields CASSQATGNMAYGYTF.

This clonotype appeared many times. The chain uses TRBV2 and TRBJ2-5, with D tentatively TRBD1 (6 bases). Germline loops: CDR1 SNHLY, CDR2 FYNNEI. CDR3 length: 15 amino acids. V lost 6 bases, J lost 5 bases, and 19 bases lay in between. CDR3 DNA: TGTGCCAGCAGGTACAGGGATATCGGTATGGAGACCCAGTACTTC. This codes for CASRYRDIGMETQYF.

This clonotype was recorded at least ten times. CDR3 coding DNA: TGTGCCAGCAGTTCAACTAGCGGGAATGTCGATGAGCAGTTCTTC. This gives the protein CASSSTSGNVDEQFF. The chain joins TRBV28 to TRBJ2-1; the match to TRBD2 covers 10 bases. V lost 4 bases and J lost 8; bases outside the gene matches: 8. The CDR3 covers 15 residues. Germline V gene sequence: CDR1 MDHEN, CDR2 SYDVKM.

This clonotype appeared many times. This sequence joins TRBV28 and TRBJ2-5; TRBD1 might be the D (6 bases). The CDR3 contains 12 residues. Germline-derived CDR1 and CDR2 are MDHEN and SYDVKM. V was cut by 5 bases and J by 9 bases, with 13 bases left in between. The CDR3: CASSLNREAQYF. As DNA, the CDR3 is TGTGCCAGCAGTCTCAACAGGGAAGCCCAGTACTTC.

The rearrangement links TRBV2 to TRBJ2-5; D is unclear. CDR3 length equals 13 residues. Germline-derived CDR1 and CDR2 are SNHLY and FYNNEI. Trimming cost V 1 base and J 2 bases, with 5 bases left between them. DNA of the CDR3: TGTGCCAGCAGTGAAGACAGTCAAGAGACCCAGTACTTC. Translated: CASSEDSQETQYF. Complete variable domain (other parts from reference TRBV2 and TRBJ2-5): EPEVTQTPSHQVTQMGQEVILRCVPISNHLYFYWYRQILGQKVEFLVSFYNNEISEKSEIFDDQFSVERPDGSNFTLKIRSTKLEDSAMYFCASSEDSQETQYFGPGTRLLVL.

The genes are TRBV11-2 and TRBJ2-3, with 8 bases aligning to TRBD2. Germline trimming cut 5 bases from V and 2 bases from J; bases unmatched to any gene: 6. The germline V gene encodes CDR1 SGHAT and CDR2 FQNNGV. The CDR3 length is 15 residues. CDR3 nucleotides: TGTGCCAGCAGCCCGCGGGGGGACTACACAGATACGCAGTATTTT. Translated: CASSPRGDYTDTQYF.

The sample holds many counts of this clonotype. The chain has TRBV28 and TRBJ2-5, with 12 nucleotides matching TRBD2. The CDR3 consists of 16 residues. Germline values: CDR1 MDHEN, CDR2 SYDVKM. V shed 5 bases and J 12 bases; nucleotides not matched to a gene: 16. As DNA, the CDR3 is TGTGCCAGCAGTGACCGACTAGCGGGAGATGTAAACCCGAAGTACTTC. As protein: CASSDRLAGDVNPKYF.

This clonotype was seen repeatedly, ten times or more. This chain joins TRBV30 and TRBJ1-5; D gene uncertain. Germline CDR1 is GTSNPN and CDR2 is SVGIG (reference sequence). This CDR3 comprises 13 residues. Trimming shortened V by 2 bases and J by 5 bases, and 10 bases separated the two germline ends. CDR3 loop: CAWSSMDHQPQHF. The CDR3 nucleotides read TGTGCCTGGAGTAGTATGGATCATCAGCCCCAGCATTTT. Full variable domain (remainder filled in from reference TRBV30 and TRBJ1-5): SQTIHQWPATLVQPVGSPLSLECTVEGTSNPNLYWYRQAAGRGLQLLFYSVGIGQISSEVPQNLSASRPQDRQFILSSKKLLLSDSGFYLCAWSSMDHQPQHFGDGTRLSIL.

Ten or more counts support this clonotype. The V and J genes are TRBV19 and TRBJ2-1, with TRBD2 matching over 7 bases. The ends lost 4 bases at V and 0 bases at J; junction bases unmatched: 3. CDR3 size: 15 residues. Germline CDR1 LNHDA, CDR2 SQIVND (reference sequence). This CDR3 is CASSTLAGSYNEQFF. DNA for the CDR3: TGTGCCAGTAGTACTTTAGCGGGCTCCTACAATGAGCAGTTCTTC.

This clonotype occurred many times. The CDR3 coding sequence is TGCGCCAGCAGCTTGGTTAGCGGGAGTAGAAATGAGCAGTTCTTC. Protein product: CASSLVSGSRNEQFF. The chain employs TRBV5-1 and TRBJ2-1, with 9 bases matching TRBD2. The germline gives CDR1 SGHRS, CDR2 YFSETQ. There are 15 residues in the CDR3. V shed 0 bases and J 7 bases; nucleotides not matched to a gene: 5.